This T cell receptor beta chain was sequenced in a study of Graves' ophthalmopathy and Graves' hyperthyroidism. Study information: Peripheral blood samples were taken at initial diagnosis, before any treatment. Findings of the study overall: The authors also found most expanded thyroid clonotypes above 0.001 frequency in blood.

This clonotype appeared many times. Its antigen remains unidentified. Sampling less than 13 ml of fresh peripheral blood provided the PBMCs. TCR beta CDR3 regions were amplified from RNA transcripts. The library came from an HTBI-primed first-round RT-PCR and a second-round multiplex PCR. MiXCR was run by TCRdb on the multiplex PCR reads, yielding one entry per CDR3 protein. The repertoire holds about 200,000 distinct CDR3 sequences, roughly 27% seen once, with approximately 8.6% in the top ten. The CDR3 contains 14 residues. CDR1 is SGHTA, CDR2 FQGTGA, per germline. The V gene lost 5 bases and the J gene lost 3 bases, with 13 bases spanning the gap.

The sequence was collected from a man between 50 and 59 years old with Graves' ophthalmopathy. Specimen: peripheral blood. This rearrangement joins TRBV7-3 to TRBJ1-1; no firm D call. The CDR3 region is CASSPGVWDTEAFF. Here the CDR3 DNA reads TGTGCCAGCAGCCCCGGGGTTTGGGACACTGAAGCTTTCTTT.